One sample yielded the 20 T cell receptor beta chains listed below, sequenced in a study of response to subunit inactivated influenza vaccine. TCRdb re-called the RT-PCR reads through MiXCR, storing one row per CDR3 protein. Of around 760,000 distinct CDR3 sequences in the sample, 11% to 15% were seen once. The sample here was PBMCs from blood, taken around 14 days before vaccination. The origin of the receptors is a man aged 45 to 65 who received an inactivated influenza vaccine.

The J gene is TRBJ2-3, the V gene TRBV5-1; 11 nucleotides match TRBD2. The germline V gene encodes CDR1 SGHRS and CDR2 YFSETQ. The V gene end was trimmed by 4 bases and the J gene end by 2 bases; junction bases not matched to a gene: 6. The CDR3 loop spans 16 amino acids. As DNA, the CDR3 is TGCGCCAGCAGCAAGGGGACTAGCGGCCCCACAGATACGCAGTATTTT. Translation: CASSKGTSGPTDTQYF.

V and J are TRBV7-9 and TRBJ1-5; D is ambiguous. Germline V gene data show CDR1 as SEHNR and CDR2 as FQNEAQ (reference sequence). Trimming removed 0 bases at V and 3 bases at J, with 9 bases between. The CDR3 has 15 amino acids. In DNA form, the CDR3 reads TGTGCCAGCAGCTTAGCGGGCAGCTACAATCAGCCCCAGCATTTT. Its protein product is CASSLAGSYNQPQHF.

This clonotype turned up a few times. CDR3 sequence: CASSVSPPRIGFSGNTIYF. Here the CDR3 DNA reads TGTGCCAGCAGTGTCTCTCCCCCCCGTATCGGCTTCTCTGGAAACACCATATATTTT. This sequence joins TRBV2 and TRBJ1-3; D is unclear. The CDR3 totals 19 residues. Germline lookup yields CDR1 SNHLY and CDR2 FYNNEI. The V end lost 4 bases, the J end lost 0 bases, and 22 bases lay between the germline ends.

This chain links TRBV19 with TRBJ2-1; either TRBD1 or TRBD2 may fit D (5 bases each). CDR3 size: 17 residues. Germline V gene data show CDR1 as LNHDA and CDR2 as SQIVND (reference sequence). The V end lost 4 bases, the J end lost 5 bases, and 21 bases lay between the germline ends. The CDR3 loop is CASSTSWGSQGHNEQFF. The DNA of the CDR3 is TGTGCCAGTAGTACGTCGTGGGGTTCCCAGGGACACAATGAGCAGTTCTTC.

The chain combines TRBV2 with TRBJ1-1, with 11 bases that match TRBD1. In germline, CDR1 is SNHLY, CDR2 FYNNEI. V trimming: 0 bases; J trimming: 5 bases; junction bases outside the gene matches: 8. The CDR3 is 17 amino acids. CDR3 nucleotide sequence: TGTGCCAGCAGTGAAGCAATGGGACAGGGGGGGACGACTGAAGCTTTCTTT. Protein product: CASSEAMGQGGTTEAFF.

The sample holds a few counts of this clonotype. V is TRBV15 and J is TRBJ2-1; perhaps TRBD2 as D (6 bases). Germline lookup yields CDR1 LNHNV and CDR2 YYDKDF (reference sequence). Trimming left V 4 bases short and J 5 bases short, with 15 bases between. The CDR3 spans 15 residues. The DNA of the CDR3 is TGTGCCACCAGCACTTCGAAATGGGGGGACAATGAGCAGTTCTTC. Its translation: CATSTSKWGDNEQFF.

This clonotype has only a few counts. The chain uses TRBV20-1 and TRBJ2-1, with 10 bases lining up with TRBD2. V lost 3 bases to trimming and J lost 0 bases; unmatched junction nucleotides: 8. This CDR3 has 17 amino acids. Germline V gene sequence: CDR1 DFQATT, CDR2 SNEGSKA (reference sequence). The CDR3: CSARMGASGSSYNEQFF. The DNA for the CDR3 is TGCAGTGCTAGGATGGGGGCTAGCGGGAGCTCCTACAATGAGCAGTTCTTC.

This clonotype was counted between two and nine times. V is TRBV20-1 and J is TRBJ2-1, with D possibly being TRBD1 (6 bases). The germline CDR1 and CDR2 sequences are DFQATT and SNEGSKA (reference sequence). V was pared by 0 bases and J by 1 base, with 13 bases between. The CDR3 consists of 16 residues. This chain's CDR3 is CSARDRGQGSYNEQFF. The CDR3 DNA reads TGCAGTGCTAGAGACAGGGGTCAGGGGTCCTACAATGAGCAGTTCTTC.

This clonotype was counted only a few times. The chain links TRBV6-2 or TRBV6-3 to TRBJ2-3, with D unclear. Germline V lookup: CDR1 MNHEY, CDR2 SVGEGT. The CDR3 covers 13 residues. The V end was cut by 2 bases, the J end by 4 bases, with 7 bases between. The CDR3 DNA is TGTGCCAGCAGTTACATCTACCCAGATACGCAGTATTTT. This encodes CASSYIYPDTQYF.

The CDR3 spells CASSVTGFHSYNEQFF. The CDR3 region has the DNA TGTGCCAGTAGTGTAACAGGTTTCCACTCCTACAATGAGCAGTTCTTC. The chain has TRBV19 and TRBJ2-1; possibly TRBD1 for D (5 bases). The CDR3 consists of 16 residues. Trimming removed 5 bases at V and 0 bases at J, with 14 bases between. The V gene's germline CDR1 is LNHDA and CDR2 SQIVND (reference sequence).

There are many counts of this clonotype. The V call is TRBV20-1, the J call TRBJ2-5, with a tentative D call TRBD2 (7 bases). From germline, CDR1 is DFQATT and CDR2 SNEGSKA (reference sequence). There are 15 residues in the CDR3. The ends were cut back, 4 bases at V and 2 bases at J, with 17 bases in the middle. CDR3 DNA sequence: TGCAGTGCTACCCCACTGGCGGGGGCTCAAGAGACCCAGTACTTC. The encoded protein is CSATPLAGAQETQYF.

This clonotype was recorded many times. The V and J genes are TRBV11-1 and TRBJ2-1; D gene ambiguous. The CDR3 contains 18 residues. The V end lost 2 bases, the J end lost 6 bases, and 23 bases lay between the germline ends. Looked up from germline, CDR1 is SGHAT and CDR2 is FQDESV (reference sequence). As DNA, the CDR3 is TGTGCCAGCAGCTTATTATTAATCTTGGGGAAATCTTCCAATGAGCAGTTCTTC. Translating it yields CASSLLLILGKSSNEQFF.

This clonotype was seen a few times. The chain employs TRBV7-2 and TRBJ2-5; 14 nucleotides align to TRBD2. V shed 4 bases and J 13 bases; nucleotides not matched to a gene: 11. This CDR3 comprises 15 residues. From germline, CDR1 is SGHTA and CDR2 FQGNSA. The CDR3 sequence is CASSSEGLAGVLWYF. The CDR3 nucleotides are TGTGCCAGCAGCTCCGAGGGACTAGCGGGGGTGCTGTGGTACTTC.

This clonotype has more than one count but fewer than ten. The rearrangement joins TRBV7-2 to TRBJ2-7; TRBD2 aligns across 12 bases. Trimming took 0 bases from V and 2 from J; bases not matched to a gene: 5. Germline V gene lookup returns CDR1 SGHTA and CDR2 FQGNSA. The CDR3 extends over 17 amino acids. The CDR3 loop reads CASSLALAGGPAYEQYF. CDR3 nucleotides: TGTGCCAGCAGCTTAGCTCTAGCGGGAGGGCCAGCCTACGAGCAGTACTTC.

The table lists this clonotype with a few counts. This chain links TRBV3-1 with TRBJ2-3, with TRBD1 matching 8 bases. The V gene end was trimmed by 1 base and the J gene end by 2 bases; junction bases not matched to a gene: 2. Germline CDR1 is LGHDT and CDR2 is YNNKEL (reference sequence). The length of the CDR3 is 15 residues. The CDR3 nucleotides are TGTGCCAGCAGCCAAGGGGACAGGAACACAGATACGCAGTATTTT. Translating it yields CASSQGDRNTDTQYF.

In its sample, this clonotype was seen many times. The V gene is TRBV25-1, the J gene TRBJ2-4; unclear D gene. Germline CDR1 and CDR2: MGHDK and SYGVNS. V was clipped by 3 bases and J by 0 bases, with 9 bases between them. The CDR3 is 15 residues long. The CDR3 nucleotides are TGTGCCAGCAGTGAGACACATTCAGCCAAAAACATTCAGTACTTC. Protein product: CASSETHSAKNIQYF.

This clonotype has a handful of counts. The chain recombines TRBV3-1 with TRBJ1-6; D unclear. CDR1 and CDR2 (germline): LGHDT, YNNKEL (reference sequence). CDR3 size: 15 residues. V was pared by 3 bases and J by 6 bases, with 12 bases between. In nucleotides, the CDR3 is TGTGCCAGCAGCCAGAGACGGGGAGCTAATTCACCCCTCCACTTT. Protein sequence: CASSQRRGANSPLHF.

This clonotype was detected a few times. The chain employs TRBV20-1 and TRBJ2-2; TRBD1 might be the D (6 bases). Trimming removed 2 bases at V and 6 bases at J, with 13 bases between. The germline CDR1 and CDR2 sequences are DFQATT and SNEGSKA (reference sequence). The length of the CDR3 is 14 residues. CDR3 in DNA: TGCAGTGCTAGAAATATACAGGGTCCCGGGGAGCTGTTTTTT. This translates into CSARNIQGPGELFF.

This clonotype was counted a few times. This chain joins TRBV3-1 and TRBJ2-7; no clear D gene. This CDR3 is built from 15 residues. Trimming took 3 bases from V and 0 from J, leaving 12 bases between them. Per germline, CDR1 LGHDT and CDR2 YNNKEL (reference sequence). CDR3 protein: CASSQGYASSYEQYF. The CDR3 DNA sequence: TGTGCCAGCAGCCAGGGTTACGCTTCCTCCTACGAGCAGTACTTC.

This rearrangement joins TRBV6-2 or TRBV6-3 to TRBJ2-5; D is perhaps TRBD2 (6 bases). The CDR3 consists of 16 residues. Germline CDR1 MNHEY, CDR2 SVGEGT. V lost 6 bases and J lost 1, with 18 bases in between. The CDR3, as DNA: TGTGCCAGCAGGCGAGTGCCGGGGGAGCTCCAAGAGACCCAGTACTTC. It translates to CASRRVPGELQETQYF.